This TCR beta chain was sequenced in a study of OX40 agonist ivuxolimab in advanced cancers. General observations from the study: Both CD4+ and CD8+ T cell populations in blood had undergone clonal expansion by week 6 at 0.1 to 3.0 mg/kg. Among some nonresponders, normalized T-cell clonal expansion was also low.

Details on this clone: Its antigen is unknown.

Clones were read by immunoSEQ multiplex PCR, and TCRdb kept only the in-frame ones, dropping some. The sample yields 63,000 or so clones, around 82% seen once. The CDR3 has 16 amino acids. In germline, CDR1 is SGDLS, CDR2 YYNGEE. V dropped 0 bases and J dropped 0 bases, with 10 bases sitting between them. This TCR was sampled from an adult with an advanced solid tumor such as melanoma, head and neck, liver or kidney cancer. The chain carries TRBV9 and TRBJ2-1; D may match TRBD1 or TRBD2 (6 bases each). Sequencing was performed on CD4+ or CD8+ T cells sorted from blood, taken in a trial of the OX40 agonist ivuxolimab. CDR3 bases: TGTGCCAGCAGCGTAGGGGGGGCAAACTCCTACAATGAGCAGTTCTTC. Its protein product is CASSVGGANSYNEQFF.